The following is a TCR beta chain sequence with its context. TCRdb's copy holds only in-frame clones and misses some; the assay was immunoSEQ multiplex PCR. The table has about 680,000 clones, 55% to 85% seen once. This sample is part of a study of shared clonotypes between healthy human individuals. V shed 6 bases and J 9 bases; nucleotides not matched to a gene: 14. CDR3 length: 16 residues. CDR1 is MNHEY, CDR2 SMNVEV, per germline (reference sequence). J is TRBJ2-7 and V is TRBV27, with TRBD2 matching 13 bases. The origin of this receptor is a woman in her twenties or thirties in good health. What was sequenced was memory CD4+ T cells sorted from blood. Specified subset: CD45RA-negative fraction. Here the CDR3 DNA reads TGTGCCAGCAGAATGAAACCGGGACTAGCGGGATCTACGCAGTACTTC. Translated: CASRMKPGLAGSTQYF.